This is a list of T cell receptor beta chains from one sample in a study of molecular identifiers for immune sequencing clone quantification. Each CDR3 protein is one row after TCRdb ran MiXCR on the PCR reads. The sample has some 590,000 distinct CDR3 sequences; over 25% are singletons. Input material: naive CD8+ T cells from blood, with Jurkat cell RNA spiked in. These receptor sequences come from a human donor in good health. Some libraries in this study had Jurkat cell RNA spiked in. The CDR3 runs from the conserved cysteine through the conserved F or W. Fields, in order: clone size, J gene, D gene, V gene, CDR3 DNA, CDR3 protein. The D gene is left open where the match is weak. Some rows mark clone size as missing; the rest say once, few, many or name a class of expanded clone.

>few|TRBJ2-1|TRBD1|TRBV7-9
TGTGCCAGCAGCTCCGAGGACAGGGGCAATGAGCAGTTCTTC
CASSSEDRGNEQFF
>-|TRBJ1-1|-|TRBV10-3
TGTGCCATCAAGGGAAGGGATCCTGAAGCTTTCTTT
CAIKGRDPEAFF
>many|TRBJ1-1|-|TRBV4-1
TGCGCCAGCAGCCAACACAAAGAGATGAACACTGAAGCTTTCTTT
CASSQHKEMNTEAFF
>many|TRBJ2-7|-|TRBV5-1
TGCGCCAGCAGCTTAGGCACAGGGTTAGACTACGAGCAGTACTTC
CASSLGTGLDYEQYF
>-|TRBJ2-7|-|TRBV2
TGTGCCAGCAGCGAACTGTCTGGGGGGAGCCACGAGCAGTACTTC
CASSELSGGSHEQYF
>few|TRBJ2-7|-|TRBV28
TGTGCCAGCAGTTTATTATTTAGCGGTCAGACCTACGAGCAGTACTTC
CASSLLFSGQTYEQYF
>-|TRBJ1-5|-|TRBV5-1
TGCGCCGGCAGCGTCTCAGGGGTTATAAACCAGCCCCAGCATTTT
CAGSVSGVINQPQHF
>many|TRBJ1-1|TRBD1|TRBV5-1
TGCGCCAGCAGCTTGTACGGACAGGGGGACAACACTGAAGCTTTCTTT
CASSLYGQGDNTEAFF
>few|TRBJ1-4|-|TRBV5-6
TGTGCCAGCAGCCCTCCGATCCATCTGTTTTTT
CASSPPIHLFF
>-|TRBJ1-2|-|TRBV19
TGTGCCAGTACATCGGAAAACTATGGCTACACCTTC
CASTSENYGYTF
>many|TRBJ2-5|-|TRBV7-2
TGTGCCAGCAGCGGGGACTGGGGAGAGACCCAGTACTTC
CASSGDWGETQYF
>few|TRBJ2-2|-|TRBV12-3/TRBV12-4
TGTGCCAGCAGTTTATTTCAGGCCGGGGAGCTGTTTTTT
CASSLFQAGELFF
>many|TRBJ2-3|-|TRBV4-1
TGCGCCAGCAGATTGGGACTGCAGAGCACAGATACGCAGTATTTT
CASRLGLQSTDTQYF
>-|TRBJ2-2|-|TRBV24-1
TGTGCCACCAGTGACGTCCCGGGGGCAGGCACCGGGGAGCTGGTTTTT
CATSDVPGAGTGELVF
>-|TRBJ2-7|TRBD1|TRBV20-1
TGCAGTGCTACGACCGGGACAGGGGATACCTACGAGCAGTACTTC
CSATTGTGDTYEQYF
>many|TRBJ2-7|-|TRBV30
TGTGCCTGGAGTGCGGTCCGCGAGCAGTACTTC
CAWSAVREQYF
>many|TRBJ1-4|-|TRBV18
TGTGCCAGCTCACCCCAAGACGAAAGGGAAAAACTGTTTTTT
CASSPQDEREKLFF
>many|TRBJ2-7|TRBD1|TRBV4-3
TGCGCCAGCAGCCAAGATATGTCACAGGGGGTGAGCTACGAGCAGTACTTC
CASSQDMSQGVSYEQYF
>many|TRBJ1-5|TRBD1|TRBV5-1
TGCGCCAGCAGCCCGACAGGGACGGAGCCCCAGCATTTT
CASSPTGTEPQHF
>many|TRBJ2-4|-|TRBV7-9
TGTGCCAGCAGTTCAGCAGGGGAATATTCGAACATTCAGTACTTC
CASSSAGEYSNIQYF
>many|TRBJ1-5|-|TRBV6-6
TGTGCCAGCACCAGGACAGAATTATATAGCAATCAGCCCCAGCATTTT
CASTRTELYSNQPQHF
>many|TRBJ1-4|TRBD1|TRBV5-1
TGCGCCAGCAGCTTGGGGACAGGGGATGAAAAACTGTTTTTT
CASSLGTGDEKLFF
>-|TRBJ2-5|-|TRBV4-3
TGCGCCAGCAGCCGGGCCAGGAACCAAGAGCCCCAGTACTTC
CASSRARNQEPQYF
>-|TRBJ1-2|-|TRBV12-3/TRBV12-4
TGTGCCAGCAGTCCATCACCTTCTTATCAGGGAACCGGGGGCTACACCTTC
CASSPSPSYQGTGGYTF
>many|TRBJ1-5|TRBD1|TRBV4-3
TGCGCCAGCATTACCGGGACAGGGTATAAGGTACGCAATCAGCCCCAGCATTTT
CASITGTGYKVRNQPQHF
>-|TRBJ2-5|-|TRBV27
TGTGCCAGCAGTCCGGAGGGGTTGGTAGTAGAGACCCAGTACTTC
CASSPEGLVVETQYF
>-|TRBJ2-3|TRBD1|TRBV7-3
TGTGCCAGCAGCGTCGGGACAGGGGGCCCAGATACGCAGTATTTT
CASSVGTGGPDTQYF
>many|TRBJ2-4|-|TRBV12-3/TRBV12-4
TGTGCCAGCAGATCTATTGTAAGCATTCAGTACTTC
CASRSIVSIQYF
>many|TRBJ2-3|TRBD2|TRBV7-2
TGTGCCAGCAGCTTAGTTGCGGGGGGGCAAACAGATACGCAGTATTTT
CASSLVAGGQTDTQYF
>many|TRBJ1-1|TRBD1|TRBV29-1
TGCAGCGTTGATCAGGCGACAGGGAGGACTGAAGCTTTCTTT
CSVDQATGRTEAFF
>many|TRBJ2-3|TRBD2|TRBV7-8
TGTGCCAGCAGCTTAAGCGGCGGGGGGGCCGGAGATACGCAGTATTTT
CASSLSGGGAGDTQYF
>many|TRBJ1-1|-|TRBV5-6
TGTGCCAGCATTTTCGGGGAAGGGCCAGAGAACACTGAAGCTTTCTTT
CASIFGEGPENTEAFF
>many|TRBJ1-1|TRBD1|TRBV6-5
TGTGCCAGCAGTAGGGACAGGAACACTGAAGCTTTCTTT
CASSRDRNTEAFF
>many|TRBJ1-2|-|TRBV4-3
TGCGCCAGCAGCCATTCCCATGAAGGATTATACTATGGCTACACCTTC
CASSHSHEGLYYGYTF
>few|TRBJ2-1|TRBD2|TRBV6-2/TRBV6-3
TGTGCCAGTTCCAGCGGGGGTCATGAGCAGTTCTTC
CASSSGGHEQFF
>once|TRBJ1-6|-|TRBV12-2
TGTGCAAGTCGCTTCCACGGATTCTATAATTCACCCCTCCACTTT
CASRFHGFYNSPLHF
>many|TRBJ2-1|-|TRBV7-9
TGTGCCAGCAGCCGACTGGAACACAATGAGCAGTTCTTC
CASSRLEHNEQFF
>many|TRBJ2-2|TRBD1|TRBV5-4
TGTGCCAGCAGCTTGGTCACAGGGGGCCCCTCCGGGGAGCTGTTTTTT
CASSLVTGGPSGELFF
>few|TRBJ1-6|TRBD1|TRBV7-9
TGTGCCAGCAGCCCCTCTCGCGGACAGGGGTATAATTCACCCCTCCACTTT
CASSPSRGQGYNSPLHF
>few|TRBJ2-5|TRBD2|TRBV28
TGTGCCAGCAGGGGGGGGTTGAGCGGGAGTCGGGAGACCCAGTACTTC
CASRGGLSGSRETQYF
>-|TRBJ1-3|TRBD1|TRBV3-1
TGTGCCAGCAGCCAAGATACAGGGGCTCTCTCTGGAAACACCATATATTTT
CASSQDTGALSGNTIYF
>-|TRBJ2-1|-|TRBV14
TGTGCCAGCAGCATTGGGAGAAGCAGCAATGAGCAGTTCTTC
CASSIGRSSNEQFF
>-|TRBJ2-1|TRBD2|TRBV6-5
TGTGCCAGCCGTTACTCGCAGACTAGCGGTGAGCAGTTCTTC
CASRYSQTSGEQFF
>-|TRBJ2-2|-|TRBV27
TGTGCCAGCATGGGGGGTCCCGGGCTCACCGGGGAGCTGTTTTTT
CASMGGPGLTGELFF
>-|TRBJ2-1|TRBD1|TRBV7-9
TGTGCCAGCAGCTTATCACAGGGGCATGAGCAGTTCTTC
CASSLSQGHEQFF